This T cell receptor (beta chain) came from a study of cytomegalovirus exposure and HLA in healthy donors. PCR employed 60 Vbeta and 13 Jbeta primers. Generated by immunoSEQ multiplex PCR, the TCRdb table keeps only in-frame clones and is missing some. The sample lists about 240,000 clones, 70% to 90% seen once, with around 0.23% in the top ten. Trimming shortened V by 3 bases and J by 1 base, and 12 bases separated the two germline ends. Looked up from germline, CDR1 is MNHEY and CDR2 is SMNVEV (reference sequence). This CDR3 is 16 amino acids long. V usage is TRBV27 and J usage is TRBJ2-2, with D possibly TRBD2 on 6 matching bases. The specimen sequenced was PBMCs. The source of this sequence is a girl aged 2 to 10 in good health and CMV-seronegative. CDR3 amino acids: CASSFWAGRNTGELFF. CDR3 nucleotides: TGTGCCAGCAGTTTTTGGGCGGGGAGGAACACCGGGGAGCTGTTTTTT.